One sample yielded the 28 T cell receptor beta chains listed below, sequenced in a study of blood T cell repertoires in COVID-19. Assay: immunoSEQ multiplex PCR; the TCRdb copy retains only in-frame clones and omits some. This sample has 280,000 or so clones; 85% occur once, and the top ten carry around 2.3%. Sequenced sample: PBMCs or T cells enriched from blood (not recorded which). Receptors were obtained from a woman in her 50s who had recovered from COVID-19.

The J gene is TRBJ1-4, the V gene TRBV10-3; D not resolved. Trimming took off 2 bases at V and 1 base at J, with 11 bases between the two ends. Germline assignment: CDR1 ENHRY and CDR2 SYGVKD. The CDR3 has 16 amino acids. The CDR3 here is CAISEPTEGTNEKLFF. Here the CDR3 DNA reads TGTGCCATCAGTGAGCCAACAGAAGGAACTAATGAAAAACTGTTTTTT.

This clone was detected ten times or more. The V and J genes are TRBV5-1 and TRBJ1-2; 7 bases match TRBD1. Germline V lookup: CDR1 SGHRS, CDR2 YFSETQ. This CDR3 has 16 residues. J was trimmed by 4 bases and V by 6 bases; bases with no gene match: 15. As DNA, the CDR3 is TGCGCCAGCACCCCCGGTGCGAGGGGGCGCTCCTATGGCTACACCTTC. Translating gives CASTPGARGRSYGYTF.

This sequence joins TRBV5-1 and TRBJ2-3; D may be TRBD1 (5 bases). V lost 0 bases, J lost 0 bases, and 11 bases lay in between. The germline V gene has CDR1 SGHRS and CDR2 YFSETQ. This CDR3 is built from 16 residues. The CDR3 nucleotides are TGCGCCAGCAGCTTGGTTAAGGGGTCTAGCACAGATACGCAGTATTTT. Protein sequence: CASSLVKGSSTDTQYF.

This clone was counted only a few times. The V call is TRBV30, the J call TRBJ1-1; no clear D. The CDR3 is made up of 11 amino acids. V was clipped by 2 bases and J by 7 bases, with 8 bases between them. Per the germline V gene, CDR1 is GTSNPN and CDR2 is SVGIG (reference sequence). CDR3 DNA sequence: TGTGCCTGGAGTCCCAGGCGTGAAGCTTTCTTT. Residues: CAWSPRREAFF. Using reference TRBV30 and TRBJ1-1 for the parts outside the CDR3, the full variable domain is SQTIHQWPATLVQPVGSPLSLECTVEGTSNPNLYWYRQAAGRGLQLLFYSVGIGQISSEVPQNLSASRPQDRQFILSSKKLLLSDSGFYLCAWSPRREAFFGQGTRLTVV.

This clone was seen once. The chain combines TRBV27 with TRBJ1-6; D unclear. The CDR3 is made up of 12 amino acids. Germline V lookup: CDR1 MNHEY, CDR2 SMNVEV (reference sequence). Trimming removed 3 bases at V and 9 bases at J, with 6 bases between. This CDR3 reads CASSLFRSPLHF. In DNA, the CDR3 is TGTGCCAGCAGTTTGTTCCGTTCACCCCTCCACTTT.

Written as DNA, the CDR3 is TGCGCCAGCACCCCGTGGGACTCTAACACCGGGGAGCTGTTTTTT. Protein product: CASTPWDSNTGELFF. The chain couples TRBV5-1 to TRBJ2-2; D is perhaps TRBD2 (6 bases). The CDR3 covers 15 residues. The V end was cut by 6 bases, the J end by 2 bases, with 14 bases between. The V gene's germline CDR1 is SGHRS and CDR2 YFSETQ.

The rearrangement joins TRBV30 to TRBJ1-1; 9 nucleotides match TRBD1. The CDR3 is made up of 15 amino acids. Germline CDR1 is GTSNPN and CDR2 is SVGIG (reference sequence). Trimming removed 5 bases from V and 4 bases from J; junction bases left unmatched: 11. The CDR3 protein is CAWEQGALSGTEAFF. The DNA of the CDR3 is TGTGCCTGGGAACAGGGGGCCCTTTCCGGCACTGAAGCTTTCTTT.

The chain links TRBV7-9 to TRBJ2-7; the match to TRBD2 covers 8 bases. The CDR3 is 14 residues long. V was clipped by 2 bases and J by 4 bases; unmatched bases: 4. Per germline, CDR1 SEHNR and CDR2 FQNEAQ (reference sequence). The CDR3 loop reads CASSLSGRAYEQYF. CDR3 DNA: TGTGCCAGCAGCTTATCCGGGAGGGCTTACGAGCAGTACTTC.

The rearrangement uses TRBV4-1 and TRBJ2-7; TRBD2 matches 14 bases. With 3 bases clipped from V and 0 bases from J, the junction kept 1 base outside the gene matches. This CDR3 comprises 16 residues. Germline values: CDR1 MGHRA, CDR2 YSYEKL. This CDR3 is CASSHGTSGSSYEQYF. The CDR3 region has the DNA TGCGCCAGCAGCCATGGGACTAGCGGGAGCTCCTACGAGCAGTACTTC.

The rearrangement links TRBV18 to TRBJ2-7; D is possibly TRBD2 (6 bases). V gave up 1 base and J gave up 1 base, with 11 bases separating them. Germline V gives CDR1 KGHSH, CDR2 LQKENI. The CDR3 has 15 residues. The DNA of the CDR3 is TGTGCCAGCTCACCACTGGAGGGATCTTCCTACGAGCAGTACTTC. Protein sequence: CASSPLEGSSYEQYF.

The genes are TRBV5-1 and TRBJ1-6; TRBD1 is a possible D gene (5 bases). The germline CDR1 and CDR2 sequences are SGHRS and YFSETQ. The CDR3 covers 14 residues. Trimming removed 4 bases at V and 5 bases at J, with 10 bases between. CDR3 loop: CASSVRVDNSPLHF. The CDR3 region has the DNA TGCGCCAGCAGCGTCAGGGTGGATAATTCACCCCTCCACTTT. Complete variable domain (other parts from reference TRBV5-1 and TRBJ1-6): KAGVTQTPRYLIKTRGQQVTLSCSPISGHRSVSWYQQTPGQGLQFLFEYFSETQRNKGNFPGRFSGRQFSNSRSEMNVSTLELGDSALYLCASSVRVDNSPLHFGNGTRLTVT.

The J gene is TRBJ1-5, the V gene TRBV9; 8 bases are a match to TRBD1. This CDR3 spans 17 amino acids. V lost 0 bases, J lost 2 bases, and 7 bases stayed unmatched. CDR1 and CDR2 (germline): SGDLS, YYNGEE. As DNA, the CDR3 is TGTGCCAGCAGCGTAGGACCCGACAGGGGTGGCAATCAGCCCCAGCATTTT. It codes for CASSVGPDRGGNQPQHF. Full variable domain (outside the CDR3, taken from reference TRBV9 and TRBJ1-5): DSGVTQTPKHLITATGQRVTLRCSPRSGDLSVYWYQQSLDQGLQFLIQYYNGEERAKGNILERFSAQQFPDLHSELNLSSLELGDSALYFCASSVGPDRGGNQPQHFGDGTRLSIL.

V usage is TRBV19 and J usage is TRBJ1-1; 8 bases match TRBD1. V lost 3 bases and J lost 5; bases outside the gene matches: 5. The CDR3 runs to 14 residues. The germline V gene has CDR1 LNHDA and CDR2 SQIVND (reference sequence). Written as DNA, the CDR3 is TGTGCCAGTAGTATTAGCAGGGGGCGAACTGAAGCTTTCTTT. Translating gives CASSISRGRTEAFF.

This clone was counted between two and nine times. The rearrangement links TRBV21-1 to TRBJ1-5; the table's D call of TRBD1 was not tested on the DNA. TRBV21-1 is an annotated pseudogene. The CDR3 totals 13 residues. This CDR3 reads CASTPRGGQPQHF. The CDR3 nucleotides are TGTGCCAGCACCCCAAGAGGGGGTCAGCCCCAGCATTTT.

In its sample, this clone was seen a few times. V and J are TRBV6-5 and TRBJ1-2, with a tentative D call TRBD1 (6 bases). The germline CDR1 and CDR2 sequences are MNHEY and SVGAGI. Trimming took 6 bases from V and 1 from J, leaving 12 bases between them. The CDR3 totals 14 residues. The CDR3, as DNA: TGTGCCAGCAGGAGGGACACCCATAACTATGGCTACACCTTC. It encodes CASRRDTHNYGYTF.

This clone was detected only a few times. The chain combines TRBV12-5 with TRBJ1-1; the D gene is possibly TRBD1 (5 bases). Trimming removed 3 bases at V and 0 bases at J, with 17 bases between. The germline gives CDR1 LGHNT, CDR2 FRNRAP. The CDR3 runs 17 residues. CDR3 residues: CASGLRSRTTLNTEAFF. CDR3 coding DNA: TGTGCTAGTGGTTTACGAAGTAGGACAACCTTGAACACTGAAGCTTTCTTT.

This chain connects TRBV5-4 to TRBJ2-3, with D uncertain. This CDR3 is built from 13 residues. Germline CDR1 is SGHNT and CDR2 is YYREEE (reference sequence). V was shortened by 6 bases and J by 6 bases, with 14 bases between the two germline ends. CDR3 nucleotide sequence: TGTGCCAGCAAGTCGGTCGGAGATGATACGCAGTATTTT. The encoded protein is CASKSVGDDTQYF.

The chain links TRBV5-5 to TRBJ1-1, with a tentative D call TRBD1 (6 bases). The ends were cut back, 5 bases at V and 8 bases at J, with 13 bases in the middle. The CDR3 loop spans 12 amino acids. The germline V gene has CDR1 SGHKS and CDR2 YYEKEE (reference sequence). The CDR3 protein is CASSRYRAEAFF. CDR3 nucleotides: TGTGCCAGCAGTCGATACAGGGCGGAAGCTTTCTTT.

The genes are TRBV13 and TRBJ1-6; D perhaps matches TRBD1 (6 bases). Germline V gives CDR1 PRHDT, CDR2 FYEKMQ (reference sequence). The CDR3 has 17 amino acids. V shed 0 bases and J shed 9 bases, with 18 bases lying between them. Here the CDR3 DNA reads TGTGCCAGCAGCTTAGGATGGAAGGGGGTTGCGGGTTCACCCCTCCACTTT. Its protein product is CASSLGWKGVAGSPLHF.

The genes are TRBV11-2 and TRBJ2-3; 12 bases match TRBD2. The length of the CDR3 is 15 residues. Germline lookup yields CDR1 SGHAT and CDR2 FQNNGV. The V and J ends lost 4 bases and 3 bases, in that order; junction bases with no gene match: 2. CDR3 coding DNA: TGTGCCAGCAGCTATCTAGCGGGGGGGACAGATACGCAGTATTTT. Translation: CASSYLAGGTDTQYF.

This chain joins TRBV4-1 and TRBJ1-4, with unresolved D. The CDR3 length is 15 residues. V was shortened by 4 bases and J by 8 bases, with 17 bases between the two germline ends. Germline values: CDR1 MGHRA, CDR2 YSYEKL. CDR3 sequence reads: CASSRTAGGEEKLFF. CDR3 coding DNA: TGCGCCAGCAGCCGCACCGCGGGAGGAGAAGAAAAACTGTTTTTT.

The genes are TRBV30 and TRBJ1-6; TRBD1 matches 11 bases. In germline, CDR1 is GTSNPN, CDR2 SVGIG (reference sequence). This CDR3 spans 17 amino acids. J gave up 6 bases and V 3 bases, and 10 bases lay outside the gene matches. The CDR3 here is CAWRALDRGLSNSPLHF. In DNA form, the CDR3 reads TGTGCCTGGAGGGCACTGGACAGGGGGCTTTCTAATTCACCCCTCCACTTT.

The chain uses TRBV18 and TRBJ1-5; TRBD1 agrees at 8 bases. Germline trimming cut 3 bases from V and 3 bases from J; bases unmatched to any gene: 1. This CDR3 contains 14 residues. Germline-derived CDR1 and CDR2 are KGHSH and LQKENI. The CDR3 is CASSPDRDNQPQHF. The CDR3 DNA is TGTGCCAGCTCACCGGACAGGGACAATCAGCCCCAGCATTTT. The whole variable domain, filled in from reference TRBV18 and TRBJ1-5, reads NAGVMQNPRHLVRRRGQEARLRCSPMKGHSHVYWYRQLPEEGLKFMVYLQKENIIDESGMPKERFSAEFPKEGPSILRIQQVVRGDSAAYFCASSPDRDNQPQHFGDGTRLSIL.

This clone was found a few times. In nucleotides, the CDR3 is TGCGCCAGCAGCCTGGGATTGGGGGACTTTGACACCGGGGAGCTGTTTTTT. Encoded protein: CASSLGLGDFDTGELFF. The rearrangement uses TRBV5-1 and TRBJ2-2; TRBD2 is a possible D gene (6 bases). Trimming cost V 4 bases and J 3 bases, with 19 bases left between them. This CDR3 has 17 amino acids. The germline V gene has CDR1 SGHRS and CDR2 YFSETQ.

The rearrangement links TRBV7-2 to TRBJ1-3, with D possibly matching TRBD1 (6 bases). The V end lost 3 bases, the J end lost 2 bases, and 11 bases lay between the germline ends. This CDR3 comprises 15 residues. Germline V gene lookup returns CDR1 SGHTA and CDR2 FQGNSA. CDR3 sequence reads: CASSLDSRTGNTIYF. The CDR3 nucleotides are TGTGCCAGCAGCTTGGACAGCCGAACTGGAAACACCATATATTTT.

This chain joins TRBV4-2 and TRBJ1-6, with D uncertain. Trimming stripped 1 base from V and 3 bases from J, with 10 bases between. The germline gives CDR1 LGHNA, CDR2 YNFKEQ. The CDR3 is 16 residues long. The CDR3 reads CASSQAEGVYNSPLHF. The DNA for the CDR3 is TGTGCCAGCAGCCAAGCTGAGGGCGTCTATAATTCACCCCTCCACTTT.

The V call is TRBV7-3, the J call TRBJ2-2; D gene unclear. CDR1 is SGHTA, CDR2 FQGTGA, per germline. The CDR3 extends over 15 amino acids. V shed 5 bases and J shed 3 bases, with 13 bases lying between them. The CDR3 DNA follows: TGTGCCAGCAGCCCCGAGGTAGATCACACCGGGGAGCTGTTTTTT. Protein sequence: CASSPEVDHTGELFF. Based on the CDR3 plus reference TRBV7-3 and TRBJ2-2, the full variable domain is GAGVSQTPSNKVTEKGKYVELRCDPISGHTALYWYRQSLGQGPEFLIYFQGTGAADDSGLPNDRFFAVRPEGSVSTLKIQRTERGDSAVYLCASSPEVDHTGELFFGEGSRLTVL.

V gene TRBV11-2 combines with J gene TRBJ2-3; D possibly corresponds to TRBD2 (7 bases). The CDR3 consists of 15 residues. Germline CDR1 reads SGHAT; CDR2 reads FQNNGV. Trimming pared 2 bases from V and 3 bases from J, leaving 12 bases between. The CDR3 protein is CASSLYGGRTDTQYF. The CDR3 DNA sequence: TGTGCCAGCAGCTTATACGGGGGGCGTACAGATACGCAGTATTTT.